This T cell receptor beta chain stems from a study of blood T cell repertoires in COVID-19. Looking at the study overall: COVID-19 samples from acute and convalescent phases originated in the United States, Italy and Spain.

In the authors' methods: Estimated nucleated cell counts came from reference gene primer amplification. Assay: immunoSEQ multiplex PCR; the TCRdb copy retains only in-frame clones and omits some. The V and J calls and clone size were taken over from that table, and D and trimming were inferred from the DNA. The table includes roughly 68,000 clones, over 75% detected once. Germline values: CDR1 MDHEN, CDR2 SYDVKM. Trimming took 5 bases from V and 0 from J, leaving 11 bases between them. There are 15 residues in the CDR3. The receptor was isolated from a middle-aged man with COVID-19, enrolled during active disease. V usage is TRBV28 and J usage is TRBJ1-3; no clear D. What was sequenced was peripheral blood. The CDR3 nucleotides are TGTGCCAGCAGTGACGGCCAGGACTCTGGAAACACCATATATTTT. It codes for CASSDGQDSGNTIYF.